The 17 T cell receptor beta chains below come from one sample, sequenced in a study of cytomegalovirus exposure and HLA in healthy donors. It was with 60 Vbeta and 13 Jbeta primers that the PCR ran. The table came from immunoSEQ multiplex PCR; TCRdb's copy has only in-frame clones and leaves some out. The sample consists of roughly 190,000 clones, around four fifths of them appearing once. Material for sequencing was PBMCs. The receptors were sampled from a woman aged 50 to 60 in good health and CMV-seropositive.

The V and J genes are TRBV15 and TRBJ2-5, with 10 bases aligning to TRBD1. V trimming: 3 bases; J trimming: 1 base; junction bases outside the gene matches: 8. This CDR3 has 17 residues. Germline CDR1 is LNHNV and CDR2 is YYDKDF (reference sequence). The CDR3 reads CATSSKRTGGIQETQYF. Written as DNA, the CDR3 is TGTGCCACCAGCAGTAAACGGACAGGGGGGATCCAAGAGACCCAGTACTTC. Full variable domain (rest looked up from reference TRBV15 and TRBJ2-5): DAMVIQNPRYQVTQFGKPVTLSCSQTLNHNVMYWYQQKSSQAPKLLFHYYDKDFNNEADTPDNFQSRRPNTSFCFLDIRSPGLGDTAMYLCATSSKRTGGIQETQYFGPGTRLLVL.

This CDR3 is CASSLAGRGNGDTQYF. CDR3 DNA sequence: TGTGCCAGCAGCTTAGCCGGGCGGGGAAACGGAGATACGCAGTATTTT. V is TRBV7-2 and J is TRBJ2-3, with a weak D call TRBD2 (6 bases). This CDR3 comprises 16 residues. Germline CDR1 SGHTA, CDR2 FQGNSA. Trimming removed 0 bases at V and 5 bases at J, with 15 bases between.

The chain employs TRBV6-1 and TRBJ2-1; maybe TRBD2 (6 bases). V lost 3 bases and J 13 bases, leaving 31 bases between the germline ends. The CDR3 loop spans 18 amino acids. Germline values: CDR1 MNHNS, CDR2 SASEGT. The CDR3 region has the DNA TGTGCCAGCAGTGAGACCAACGAAAAACCGGGACTTTTGGGGAGCCAGTTCTTC. This codes for CASSETNEKPGLLGSQFF.

The V and J genes are TRBV5-1 and TRBJ2-3, with D hard to call. The ends were cut back, 0 bases at V and 0 bases at J, with 5 bases in the middle. The CDR3 is 14 amino acids. CDR1 is SGHRS, CDR2 YFSETQ, per germline. The CDR3 sequence: CASSLASSTDTQYF. In nucleotides, the CDR3 is TGCGCCAGCAGCTTGGCCAGTAGCACAGATACGCAGTATTTT.

In its sample, this clone was seen once. The CDR3 sequence is CASRNRGSGNQPQHF. The CDR3 coding sequence is TGTGCCAGCAGGAACAGGGGATCGGGCAATCAGCCCCAGCATTTT. The chain employs TRBV6-1 and TRBJ1-5, with TRBD1 identical over 7 bases. Unmatched junction bases numbered 7, after V lost 6 bases and J lost 2 bases. The CDR3 contains 15 residues. Germline V gene lookup returns CDR1 MNHNS and CDR2 SASEGT.

J is TRBJ1-6 and V is TRBV5-1, with 8 positions matching TRBD1. The germline CDR1 and CDR2 sequences are SGHRS and YFSETQ. The CDR3 loop spans 15 amino acids. The V segment lost 4 bases and the J segment 6 bases; nucleotides outside the gene matches: 6. The CDR3 DNA follows: TGCGCCAGCAGCATTTCAGGGGGCGGTAATTCACCCCTCCACTTT. Translation: CASSISGGGNSPLHF. The whole variable domain, filled in from reference TRBV5-1 and TRBJ1-6, reads KAGVTQTPRYLIKTRGQQVTLSCSPISGHRSVSWYQQTPGQGLQFLFEYFSETQRNKGNFPGRFSGRQFSNSRSEMNVSTLELGDSALYLCASSISGGGNSPLHFGNGTRLTVT.

The V and J genes are TRBV6-8 and TRBJ2-7; the match to TRBD1 covers 9 bases. Germline lookup yields CDR1 MNHGY and CDR2 SAAAGT. Trimming removed 7 bases from V and 2 bases from J; junction bases left unmatched: 3. This CDR3 comprises 13 residues. This CDR3 reads CASNGTGPYEQYF. The DNA for the CDR3 is TGTGCCAGCAACGGGACAGGGCCCTACGAGCAGTACTTC.

The chain recombines TRBV6-5 with TRBJ1-2; D not certain. Trimming took 7 bases from V and 8 from J, leaving 14 bases between them. CDR1 and CDR2 (germline): MNHEY, SVGAGI. CDR3 size: 12 residues. The CDR3 reads CASTSSEGGYTF. Written as DNA, the CDR3 is TGTGCCAGCACGAGTTCCGAGGGCGGCTACACCTTC.

This clone was detected a few times. The gene calls are TRBV6-1 and TRBJ1-1; perhaps TRBD1 as D (6 bases). V lost 1 base and J lost 10, with 16 bases in between. This CDR3 is 14 amino acids long. CDR1 is MNHNS, CDR2 SASEGT, per germline. DNA of the CDR3: TGTGCCAGCAGTGAAGTCACAGGGTTCGTAGGAGCTTTCTTT. Its translation is CASSEVTGFVGAFF.

The V call is TRBV18, the J call TRBJ1-1, with D perhaps matching TRBD1 (6 bases). CDR3 length equals 12 residues. Germline V gives CDR1 KGHSH, CDR2 LQKENI. The V gene lost 3 bases and the J gene lost 10 bases, with 12 bases spanning the gap. Written as DNA, the CDR3 is TGTGCCAGCTCACCCCCAGGGGTCCCAGCTTTCTTT. Translating gives CASSPPGVPAFF.

J is TRBJ1-5 and V is TRBV5-1, with 7 positions matching TRBD1. Germline V gene data show CDR1 as SGHRS and CDR2 as YFSETQ. V dropped 4 bases and J dropped 2; count of bases not matched to a gene: 9. There are 16 residues in the CDR3. CDR3 coding DNA: TGCGCCAGCAGCATGACAGGGCCGGGTGGCAATCAGCCCCAGCATTTT. Amino acid sequence: CASSMTGPGGNQPQHF.

The J gene is TRBJ2-7, the V gene TRBV5-1; 7 bases are a match to TRBD1. There are 14 residues in the CDR3. Germline V gene lookup returns CDR1 SGHRS and CDR2 YFSETQ. Germline trimming cut 5 bases from V and 4 bases from J; bases unmatched to any gene: 9. CDR3 sequence reads: CASRLGQGVYEQYF. The CDR3 region has the DNA TGCGCCAGCAGGTTAGGGCAGGGGGTTTACGAGCAGTACTTC. Full variable domain (rest looked up from reference TRBV5-1 and TRBJ2-7): KAGVTQTPRYLIKTRGQQVTLSCSPISGHRSVSWYQQTPGQGLQFLFEYFSETQRNKGNFPGRFSGRQFSNSRSEMNVSTLELGDSALYLCASRLGQGVYEQYFGPGTRLTVT.

V gene TRBV18 combines with J gene TRBJ2-2, with D hard to call. V was trimmed by 3 bases and J by 3 bases, leaving 14 bases between them. The CDR3 sequence is 16 residues long. From germline, CDR1 is KGHSH and CDR2 LQKENI. The CDR3 reads CASSPASKRYTGELFF. In DNA, the CDR3 is TGTGCCAGCTCACCGGCTAGTAAAAGGTACACCGGGGAGCTGTTTTTT.

This sequence joins TRBV5-1 and TRBJ2-6, with D tentatively TRBD2 (5 bases). The CDR3 loop spans 15 amino acids. Germline V CDR1 and CDR2: SGHRS, YFSETQ. The V gene lost 4 bases and the J gene lost 2 bases, with 10 bases spanning the gap. CDR3 protein: CASSPAGAGANVLTF. Written as DNA, the CDR3 is TGCGCCAGCAGCCCCGCGGGTGCTGGGGCCAACGTCCTGACTTTC.

As to this clone: This same CDR3 is encoded by further DNA sequences in the sample. The V call is TRBV7-9, the J call TRBJ2-5; 7 nucleotides agree with TRBD2. The length of the CDR3 is 13 residues. V trimming: 0 bases; J trimming: 5 bases; junction bases outside the gene matches: 0. Germline V gene sequence: CDR1 SEHNR, CDR2 FQNEAQ (reference sequence). The CDR3 region is CASSLAGGETQYF. Written as DNA, the CDR3 is TGTGCCAGCAGCTTAGCGGGAGGGGAGACCCAGTACTTC.

The chain has TRBV6-6 and TRBJ2-3; 8 bases agree with TRBD1. Germline loops: CDR1 MNHNY, CDR2 SVGAGI (reference sequence). V gave up 6 bases and J gave up 2 bases; unmatched junction bases: 4. The CDR3 length is 14 residues. DNA for the CDR3: TGTGCCAGCAGCCCGGACAGGGACACAGATACGCAGTATTTT. Encoded protein: CASSPDRDTDTQYF.

This chain connects TRBV29-1 to TRBJ2-5; 14 bases are shared with TRBD2. This CDR3 spans 18 amino acids. V lost 6 bases, J lost 2 bases, and 14 bases stayed unmatched. The V gene's germline CDR1 is SQVTM and CDR2 ANQGSEA. This chain's CDR3 is CSVSLWTSGGRGQETQYF. CDR3 bases: TGCAGCGTCTCACTATGGACTAGCGGGGGGAGGGGGCAAGAGACCCAGTACTTC. Complete variable domain (other parts from reference TRBV29-1 and TRBJ2-5): SAVISQKPSRDICQRGTSLTIQCQVDSQVTMMFWYRQQPGQSLTLIATANQGSEATYESGFVIDKFPISRPNLTFSTLTVSNMSPEDSSIYLCSVSLWTSGGRGQETQYFGPGTRLLVL.